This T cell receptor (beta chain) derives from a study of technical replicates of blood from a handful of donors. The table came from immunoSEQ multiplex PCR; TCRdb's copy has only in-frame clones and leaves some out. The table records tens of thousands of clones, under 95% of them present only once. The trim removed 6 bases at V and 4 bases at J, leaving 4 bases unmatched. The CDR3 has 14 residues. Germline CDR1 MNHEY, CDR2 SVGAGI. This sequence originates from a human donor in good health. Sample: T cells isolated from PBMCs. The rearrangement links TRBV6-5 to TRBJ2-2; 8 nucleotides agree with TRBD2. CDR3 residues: CASSGRERTGELFF. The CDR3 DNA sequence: TGTGCCAGCAGCGGGAGGGAGCGCACCGGGGAGCTGTTTTTT.